In this sample, the clone carrying this T cell receptor (beta chain) turned up a few times. Listed TCR primers and previously described methods were used for bulk TCR libraries. TCRdb passed the PCR reads through MiXCR, listing each CDR3 protein once. The table has about 500,000 distinct CDR3 sequences, around 23% seen once. This sample stems from a study of molecular identifiers for immune sequencing clone quantification. V was cut by 2 bases and J by 0 bases, with 9 bases left in between. The CDR3 is made up of 15 amino acids. CDR1 MNHEY and CDR2 SMNVEV come from the germline V gene (reference sequence).

The TCR comes from a human donor in good health. Some libraries in this study had Jurkat cell RNA spiked in. The chain combines TRBV27 with TRBJ2-3, with D unresolved. The sequenced material came from naive CD8+ T cells from blood, with Jurkat cell RNA spiked in. Subset noted: FACS-sorted CD8+CD4-CCR7+CD45RA+ naive T cells. The DNA for the CDR3 is TGTGCCAGCAGTTTAGCGTCAATTAGCACAGATACGCAGTATTTT. Translation gives CASSLASISTDTQYF.